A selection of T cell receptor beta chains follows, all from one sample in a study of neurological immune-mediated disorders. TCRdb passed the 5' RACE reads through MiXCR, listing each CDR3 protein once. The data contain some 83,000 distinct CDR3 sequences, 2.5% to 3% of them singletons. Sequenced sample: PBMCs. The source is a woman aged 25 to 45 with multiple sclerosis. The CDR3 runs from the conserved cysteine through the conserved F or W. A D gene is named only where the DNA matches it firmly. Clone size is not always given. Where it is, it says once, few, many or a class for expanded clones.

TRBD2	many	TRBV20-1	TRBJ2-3	TGCAGTGGGGCGGGAGGGCCTGATACGCAGTATTTT	CSGAGGPDTQYF
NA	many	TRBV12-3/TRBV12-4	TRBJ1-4	TGTGCCAGCAGTAATCAAGGGGCAACTAATGAAAAACTGTTTTTT	CASSNQGATNEKLFF
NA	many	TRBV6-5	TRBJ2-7	TGTGCCAGCAGTTACAACTACGAGCAGTACTTC	CASSYNYEQYF
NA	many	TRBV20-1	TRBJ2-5	TGCAGTGCTAGGGGGGTGAAAGAGACCCAGTACTTC	CSARGVKETQYF
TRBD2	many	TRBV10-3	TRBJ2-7	TGTGCCATCAGGTTGGGACTAGCGGTTGGCGAGCAGTACTTC	CAIRLGLAVGEQYF
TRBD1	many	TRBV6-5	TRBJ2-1	TGTGCCAGCAGTTACTCGAACAGGGGCCGCTACAATGAGCAGTTCTTC	CASSYSNRGRYNEQFF
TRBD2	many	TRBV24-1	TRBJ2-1	TGTGCCACCAGTGATTTCTCTAGCGGATACAATGAGCAGTTCTTC	CATSDFSSGYNEQFF
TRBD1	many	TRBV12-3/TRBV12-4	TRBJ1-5	TGTGCCAGCGGCGTTGGGACAGGGAGCAATCAGCCCCAGCATTTT	CASGVGTGSNQPQHF
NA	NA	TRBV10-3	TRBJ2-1	TGTGCCATCAGTGATAGCGATGAGCAGTTCTTC	CAISDSDEQFF
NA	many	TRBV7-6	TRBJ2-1	TGTGCCAGCAGCACAAACGCAGGGTTGTACGGTGAGCAGTTCTTC	CASSTNAGLYGEQFF
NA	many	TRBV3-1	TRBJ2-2	TGTGCCAGCAGCCAATTGCTTAACACCGGGGAGCTGTTTTTT	CASSQLLNTGELFF
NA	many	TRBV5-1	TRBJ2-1	TGCGCCAGTTACGGGGTGCCGGGGAATGAGCAGTTCTTC	CASYGVPGNEQFF
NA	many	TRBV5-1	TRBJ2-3	TGCGCCAGCCGTTCGGGGCCTAGCACAGATACGCAGTATTTT	CASRSGPSTDTQYF
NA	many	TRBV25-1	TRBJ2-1	TGTGCCAGCAGTTCAACGCCCCCTGGGACCACCCTTAATGAGCAGTTCTTC	CASSSTPPGTTLNEQFF
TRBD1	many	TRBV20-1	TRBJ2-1	TGCAGCGCCATAGGGACAGGGAGCTCCTACAATGAGCAGTTCTTC	CSAIGTGSSYNEQFF
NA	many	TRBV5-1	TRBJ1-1	TGCGCCAGCAGCTTCCTAGGGGGACTCCTAGAGGGTGAAGCTTTCTTT	CASSFLGGLLEGEAFF
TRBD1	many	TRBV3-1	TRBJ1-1	TGTGCCAGCAGCCTCGCAAAGACAGGGTACACTGAAGCTTTCTTT	CASSLAKTGYTEAFF
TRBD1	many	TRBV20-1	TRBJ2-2	TGCAGTGCTAGAGGCCATCAGGGGGCCGGGGAGCTGTTTTTT	CSARGHQGAGELFF